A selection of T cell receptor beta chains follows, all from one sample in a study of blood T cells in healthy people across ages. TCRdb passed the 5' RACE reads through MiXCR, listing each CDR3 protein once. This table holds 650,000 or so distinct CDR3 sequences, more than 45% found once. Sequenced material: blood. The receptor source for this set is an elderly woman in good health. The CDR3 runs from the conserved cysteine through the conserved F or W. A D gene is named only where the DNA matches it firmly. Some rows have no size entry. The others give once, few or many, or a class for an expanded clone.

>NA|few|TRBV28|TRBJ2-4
CASSFRGPRNIQYF
TGTGCCAGCAGTTTCCGAGGACCCAGGAACATTCAGTACTTC
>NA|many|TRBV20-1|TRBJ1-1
CSARRDTSRTFF
TGCAGTGCTAGACGGGACACTTCACGGACTTTCTTT
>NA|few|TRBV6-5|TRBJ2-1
CASSTRDPPKQFF
TGTGCCAGCAGTACCCGGGACCCCCCTAAGCAGTTCTTC
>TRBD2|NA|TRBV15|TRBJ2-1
CATKWDAGGRNEQFF
TGTGCCACCAAGTGGGACGCGGGAGGGAGAAATGAGCAGTTCTTC
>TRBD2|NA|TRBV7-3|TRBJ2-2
CASSVLTSGGALYTGELFF
TGTGCCAGCAGCGTATTGACTAGCGGGGGGGCCTTGTACACCGGGGAGCTGTTTTTT
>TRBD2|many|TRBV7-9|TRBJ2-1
CASSPRTSGGYNEQFF
TGTGCCAGCAGCCCCCGGACAAGCGGGGGTTACAATGAGCAGTTCTTC
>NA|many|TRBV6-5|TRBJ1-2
CASSYNRGAGGDGYTF
TGTGCCAGCAGTTACAATAGGGGGGCAGGAGGGGATGGCTACACCTTC
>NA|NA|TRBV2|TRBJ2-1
CASRRQGWGEFF
TGTGCCAGCAGGAGACAGGGCTGGGGGGAGTTCTTC
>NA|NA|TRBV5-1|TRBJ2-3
CASSLPDSGGTDTQYF
TGCGCCAGCAGCTTGCCCGACAGCGGTGGGACAGATACGCAGTATTTT
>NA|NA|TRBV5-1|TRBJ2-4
CASSLSGDIQYF
TGCGCCAGCAGCTTATCAGGGGACATTCAGTACTTC
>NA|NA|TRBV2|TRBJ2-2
CASSVQKANTGELFF
TGTGCCAGCAGTGTACAGAAAGCGAACACCGGGGAGCTGTTTTTT
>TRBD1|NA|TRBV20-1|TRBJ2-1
CSAERGTGSKNEQFF
TGCAGTGCCGAAAGGGGGACAGGGTCTAAGAATGAGCAGTTCTTC
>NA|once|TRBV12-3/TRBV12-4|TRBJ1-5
CAGSFALGHNQPQHF
TGTGCCGGCAGTTTTGCCCTCGGCCACAATCAGCCCCAGCATTTT
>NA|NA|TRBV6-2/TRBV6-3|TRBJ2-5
CASSAAWGQETQYF
TGTGCCAGCAGTGCCGCCTGGGGCCAAGAGACCCAGTACTTC
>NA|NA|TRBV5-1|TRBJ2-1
CASSPGTSRDNEQFF
TGCGCCAGCAGTCCTGGGACTTCGAGGGACAATGAGCAGTTCTTC
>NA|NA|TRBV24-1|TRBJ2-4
CATSSTSGENIQYF
TGTGCCACCAGTTCAACTAGTGGGGAAAACATTCAGTACTTC
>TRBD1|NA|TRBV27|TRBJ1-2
CASSYRGHYGYIF
TGTGCCAGCAGTTACAGGGGCCACTATGGCTACATCTTC
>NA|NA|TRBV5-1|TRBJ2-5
CASSLAGTVEETQYF
TGCGCCAGCAGCTTGGCCGGTACTGTCGAAGAGACCCAGTACTTC
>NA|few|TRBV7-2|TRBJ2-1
CSSTPGERLYNEQFF
TGTTCCAGCACCCCTGGGGAGCGGCTATACAATGAGCAGTTCTTC
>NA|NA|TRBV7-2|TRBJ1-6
CASSSTNSPLHF
TGTGCCAGCAGCTCAACTAATTCACCCCTCCACTTT
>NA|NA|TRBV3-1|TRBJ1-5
CASSQDSMGTGTRYQPQHF
TGTGCCAGCAGCCAAGACTCTATGGGAACAGGAACCCGATATCAGCCCCAGCATTTT
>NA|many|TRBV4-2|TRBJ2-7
CASSQSSTSSYEQYF
TGTGCCAGCAGCCAAAGTTCGACTAGCTCCTACGAGCAGTACTTC
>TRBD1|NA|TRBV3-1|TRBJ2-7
CASSQRGTGAHEQYF
TGTGCCAGCAGCCAAAGAGGTACAGGGGCCCACGAGCAGTACTTC
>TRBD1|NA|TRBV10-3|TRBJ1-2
CAIRTLDRASSGYTF
TGTGCCATCCGAACCCTCGACAGGGCTTCGTCTGGCTACACCTTC
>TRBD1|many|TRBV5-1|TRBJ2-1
CASSGYRGQQFF
TGCGCCAGCAGCGGTTACAGGGGCCAGCAGTTCTTC
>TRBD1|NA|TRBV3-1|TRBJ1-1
CASSHPDRGRGTEAFF
TGTGCCAGCAGCCACCCTGACAGGGGGCGAGGTACTGAAGCTTTCTTT
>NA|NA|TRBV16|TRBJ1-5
CAGSQSNQPQHF
TGTGCCGGCAGCCAATCTAATCAGCCCCAGCATTTT
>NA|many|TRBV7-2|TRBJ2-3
CASSRLTGRSTDTQYF
TGTGCCAGCAGCCGGCTCACAGGGAGGAGCACAGATACGCAGTATTTT
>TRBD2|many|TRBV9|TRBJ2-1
CASSLGAGIAGGRNEQFF
TGTGCCAGCAGCTTAGGGGCGGGAATAGCGGGAGGTCGGAATGAGCAGTTCTTC
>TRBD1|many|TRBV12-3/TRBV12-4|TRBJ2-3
CASSSGQGSGDTQYF
TGTGCCAGCAGTTCGGGACAGGGGAGTGGAGATACGCAGTATTTT
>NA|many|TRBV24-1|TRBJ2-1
CATSDLDRTYNEQFF
TGTGCCACCAGTGATTTGGACAGGACCTACAATGAGCAGTTCTTC
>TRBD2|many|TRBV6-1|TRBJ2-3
CASSRLRLAGVQRGTDTQYF
TGTGCCAGCAGCCGACTCCGACTAGCGGGAGTTCAGCGGGGCACAGATACGCAGTATTTT
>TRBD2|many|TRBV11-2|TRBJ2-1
CASSLNPSGSGEQFF
TGTGCCAGCAGCTTAAATCCTAGCGGGAGTGGTGAGCAGTTCTTC
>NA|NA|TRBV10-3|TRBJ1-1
CAIRGGLEGTEAFF
TGTGCCATCAGGGGGGGCTTGGAGGGGACTGAAGCTTTCTTT
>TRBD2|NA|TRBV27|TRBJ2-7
CASSFGLAGGRSRYEQYF
TGTGCCAGCAGTTTCGGACTAGCGGGGGGGCGATCTAGGTACGAGCAGTACTTC
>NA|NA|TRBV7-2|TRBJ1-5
CASSTESNQPQHF
TGTGCCAGCAGCACTGAAAGCAATCAGCCCCAGCATTTT
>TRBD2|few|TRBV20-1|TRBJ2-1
CSAQTQTSGNSYNEQFF
TGCAGTGCTCAGACCCAGACTAGCGGGAATTCCTACAATGAGCAGTTCTTC
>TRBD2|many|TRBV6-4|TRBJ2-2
CASSSQPGLAGTGELFF
TGTGCCAGCAGCTCCCAGCCGGGACTAGCGGGCACCGGGGAGCTGTTTTTT
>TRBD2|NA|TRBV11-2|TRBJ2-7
CASSLEGPGLAGVTSRSYNEQYF
TGTGCCAGCAGCTTAGAGGGTCCGGGACTAGCGGGGGTAACGAGCAGGTCCTACAATGAGCAGTACTTC
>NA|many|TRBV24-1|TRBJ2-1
CATSTPQGHYNEQFF
TGTGCCACCAGTACCCCGCAGGGTCACTACAATGAGCAGTTCTTC
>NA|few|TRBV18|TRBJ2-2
CASSPPRSDSLTGELFF
TGTGCCAGCTCACCACCGAGGTCGGACAGTTTGACCGGGGAGCTGTTTTTT
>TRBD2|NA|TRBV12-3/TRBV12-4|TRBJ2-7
CASSDRLARGYEQYF
TGTGCCAGCAGCGATAGACTAGCGCGCGGCTACGAGCAGTACTTC
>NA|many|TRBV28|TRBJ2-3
CASSLRAYTDTQYF
TGTGCCAGCAGTCTCCGGGCTTACACAGATACGCAGTATTTT
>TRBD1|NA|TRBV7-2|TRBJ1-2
CASSSPGTGVLYGYTF
TGTGCCAGCAGCTCCCCCGGGACAGGCGTTTTATATGGCTACACCTTC
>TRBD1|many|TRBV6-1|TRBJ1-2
CASTRQGLDGYTF
TGTGCCAGCACGAGACAGGGCCTAGATGGCTACACCTTC
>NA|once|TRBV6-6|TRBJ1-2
CASSFPGRGGGYTF
TGTGCCAGCAGTTTCCCGGGCAGGGGCGGTGGCTACACCTTC